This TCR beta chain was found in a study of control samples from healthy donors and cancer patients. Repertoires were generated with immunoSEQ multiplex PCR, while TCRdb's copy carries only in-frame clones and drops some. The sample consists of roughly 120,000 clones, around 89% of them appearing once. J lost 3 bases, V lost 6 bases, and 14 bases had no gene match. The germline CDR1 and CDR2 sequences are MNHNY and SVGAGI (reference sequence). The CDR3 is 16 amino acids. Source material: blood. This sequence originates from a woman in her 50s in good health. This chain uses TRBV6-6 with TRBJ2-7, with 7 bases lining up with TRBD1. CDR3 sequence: CASSDPLGQRYYEQYF. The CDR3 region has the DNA TGTGCCAGCAGCGATCCTCTGGGACAGAGATACTACGAGCAGTACTTC.